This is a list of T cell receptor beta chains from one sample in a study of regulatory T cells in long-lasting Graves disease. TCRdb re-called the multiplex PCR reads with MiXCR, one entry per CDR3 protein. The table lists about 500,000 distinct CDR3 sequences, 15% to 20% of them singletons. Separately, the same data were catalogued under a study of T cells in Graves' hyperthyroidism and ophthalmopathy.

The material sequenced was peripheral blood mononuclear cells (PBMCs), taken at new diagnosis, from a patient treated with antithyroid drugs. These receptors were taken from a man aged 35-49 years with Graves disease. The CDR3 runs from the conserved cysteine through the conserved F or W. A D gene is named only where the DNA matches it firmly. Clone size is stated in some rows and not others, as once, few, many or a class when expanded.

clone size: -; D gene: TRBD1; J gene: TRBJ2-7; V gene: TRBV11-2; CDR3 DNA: TGTGCCAGCAGCTTGGAACAGGGGAGCTCCTACGAGCAGTACTTC; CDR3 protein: CASSLEQGSSYEQYF
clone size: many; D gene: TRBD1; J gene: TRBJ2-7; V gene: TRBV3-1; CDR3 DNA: TGTGCCAGCAGCCAAGGGGACAGGAACTACGAGCAGTACTTC; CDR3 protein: CASSQGDRNYEQYF
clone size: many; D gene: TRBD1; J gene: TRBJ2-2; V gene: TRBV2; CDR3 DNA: TGTGCCAGCAGTGAGAGACAGGGCCCCGGGGAGCTGTTTTTT; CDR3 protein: CASSERQGPGELFF
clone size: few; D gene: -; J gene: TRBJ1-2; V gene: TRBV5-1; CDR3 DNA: TGCGCCAGCAGCGAGGACAGAACTAGCTATGGCTACACCTTC; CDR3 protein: CASSEDRTSYGYTF
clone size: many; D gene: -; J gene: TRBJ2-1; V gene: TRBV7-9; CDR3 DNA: TGTGCCAGCAGCTTCCGGGACCTCTACAATGAGCAGTTCTTC; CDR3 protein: CASSFRDLYNEQFF
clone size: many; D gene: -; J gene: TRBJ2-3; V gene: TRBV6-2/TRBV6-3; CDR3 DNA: TGTGCCAGCAGTTACAGCCCTATACCAGCTCTAAGTAGTACAGATACGCAGTATTTT; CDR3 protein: CASSYSPIPALSSTDTQYF
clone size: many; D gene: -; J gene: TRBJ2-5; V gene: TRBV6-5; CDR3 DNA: TGTGCCAGCAGTTACTTCGGAGGGGGTCAAGAGACCCAGTACTTC; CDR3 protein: CASSYFGGGQETQYF
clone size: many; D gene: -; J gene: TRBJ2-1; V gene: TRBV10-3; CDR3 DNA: TGTGCCATACACCGGGACTTTGAGCACAATGAGCAGTTCTTC; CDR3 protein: CAIHRDFEHNEQFF
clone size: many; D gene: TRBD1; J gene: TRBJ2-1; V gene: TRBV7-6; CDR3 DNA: TGTGCCAGCAGCTTAGCCGGACAGGGTACCTACAATGAGCAGTTCTTC; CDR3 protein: CASSLAGQGTYNEQFF
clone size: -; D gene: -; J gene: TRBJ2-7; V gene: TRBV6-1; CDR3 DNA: TGTGCCAGCACCAAGGAGCAGGTGGCCGAGCAGTACTTC; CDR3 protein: CASTKEQVAEQYF
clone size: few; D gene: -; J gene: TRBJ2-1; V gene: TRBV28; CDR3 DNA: TGTGCCAGCAGTTTCCAGTACGATGAGCAGTTCTTC; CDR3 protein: CASSFQYDEQFF
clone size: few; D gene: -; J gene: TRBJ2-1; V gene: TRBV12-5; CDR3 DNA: TGTGCTAGTGGCCAAGGACTGGATGAGCAGTTCTTC; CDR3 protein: CASGQGLDEQFF
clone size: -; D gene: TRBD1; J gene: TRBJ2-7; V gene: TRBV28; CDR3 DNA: TGTGCCAGCAGTTTTGGTCGCGGGACAGGGGCCTACGAGCAGTACTTC; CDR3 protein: CASSFGRGTGAYEQYF
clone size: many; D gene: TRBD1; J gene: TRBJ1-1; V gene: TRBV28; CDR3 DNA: TGTGCCAGCAGTCAGGGGGGCTTGAACACTGAAGCTTTCTTT; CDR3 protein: CASSQGGLNTEAFF
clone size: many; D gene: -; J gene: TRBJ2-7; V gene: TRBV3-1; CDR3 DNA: TGTGCCAGCAGCCAAGATCCGCCTAGCGCCACCTACGAGCAGTACTTC; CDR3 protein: CASSQDPPSATYEQYF
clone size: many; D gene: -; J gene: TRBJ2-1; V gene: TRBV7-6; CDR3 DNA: TGTGCCAGCAGTCGAGGCGGGGCCAACTACAATGAGCAGTTCTTC; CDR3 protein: CASSRGGANYNEQFF
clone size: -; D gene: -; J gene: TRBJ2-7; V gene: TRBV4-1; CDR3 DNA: TGCGCCAGCAGCCAACCCGGGATTTACGAGCAGTACTTC; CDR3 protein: CASSQPGIYEQYF
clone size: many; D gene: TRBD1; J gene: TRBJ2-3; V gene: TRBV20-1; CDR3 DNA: TGCAGTGCCACAGGGGCAGGTGACACAGATACGCAGTATTTT; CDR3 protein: CSATGAGDTDTQYF
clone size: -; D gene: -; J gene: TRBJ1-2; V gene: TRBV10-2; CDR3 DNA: TGCGCCAGCAGTGAGTACTTGGACAGCTATGGCTACACCTTC; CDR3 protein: CASSEYLDSYGYTF
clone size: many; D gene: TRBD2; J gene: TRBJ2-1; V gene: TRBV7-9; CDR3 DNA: TGTGCCAGCAGCGCAGAAGGACTAGCGGGAGAAGAGCAGTTCTTC; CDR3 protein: CASSAEGLAGEEQFF
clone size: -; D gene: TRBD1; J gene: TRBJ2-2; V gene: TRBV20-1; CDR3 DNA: TGCAGTGCTATCCCGGACAGGGACACCGGGGAGCTGTTTTTT; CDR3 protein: CSAIPDRDTGELFF
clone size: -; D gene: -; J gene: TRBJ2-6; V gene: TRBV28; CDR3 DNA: TGTGCCAGCAGAGCCTCTGGGGCCAACGTCCTGACTTTC; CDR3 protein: CASRASGANVLTF
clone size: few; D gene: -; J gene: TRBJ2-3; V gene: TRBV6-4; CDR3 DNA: TGTGCCAGCAAAAAAGGAGTCGCAGATACGCAGTATTTT; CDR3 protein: CASKKGVADTQYF
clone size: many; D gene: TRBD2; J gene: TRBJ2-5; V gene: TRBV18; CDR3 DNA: TGTGCCAGCTCACCACAAGCTAGCGGGACCGAGACCCAGTACTTC; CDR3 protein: CASSPQASGTETQYF
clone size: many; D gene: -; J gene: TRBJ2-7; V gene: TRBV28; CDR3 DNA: TGTGCCAGCAGGTCCAAACGCAGACCCTACGAGCAGTACTTC; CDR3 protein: CASRSKRRPYEQYF
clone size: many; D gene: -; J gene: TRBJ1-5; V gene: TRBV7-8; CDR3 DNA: TGTGCCAGCAGCCTGGACAGATATAGCAATCAGCCCCAGCATTTT; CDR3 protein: CASSLDRYSNQPQHF
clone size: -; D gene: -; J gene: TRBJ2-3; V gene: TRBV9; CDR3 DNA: TGTGCCAGCAGCCCCCGGACTGGAACTAGCACAGATACGCAGTATTTT; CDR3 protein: CASSPRTGTSTDTQYF
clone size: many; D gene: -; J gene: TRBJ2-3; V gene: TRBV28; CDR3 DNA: TGTGCCAGCAGTTTAATCAGGCTCGGACTCGGAGGCACAGATACGCAGTATTTT; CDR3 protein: CASSLIRLGLGGTDTQYF